This T cell receptor (beta chain) was found in a study of T cell changes during pregnancy in multiple sclerosis. This CDR3 spans 12 amino acids. Germline V gene lookup returns CDR1 SNHLY and CDR2 FYNNEI. Trimming removed 11 bases at V and 2 bases at J, with 12 bases between. Using immunoSEQ multiplex PCR, the repertoire was profiled, and TCRdb retains in-frame clones only, with some absent. The data contain about 77,000 clones, roughly 91% of them singletons. The sample was peripheral blood, taken after pregnancy. V and J are TRBV2 and TRBJ2-5; perhaps TRBD1 as D (5 bases). The TCR was taken from a female donor in good health, enrolled as a control in a pregnancy study. The CDR3 reads CAGTDRQETQYF. The CDR3 DNA reads TGTGCCGGTACTGACAGACAAGAGACCCAGTACTTC.